One sample yielded the 3 T cell receptor beta chains listed below, sequenced in a study of blood T cell repertoires in COVID-19. Clones were sequenced by immunoSEQ multiplex PCR, and TCRdb holds only the in-frame ones, with some missing. This sample carries 130,000 to 150,000 clones, roughly 80% of them seen once, and the ten largest clones take about 3.5%. Sequenced: peripheral blood. These receptors were taken from a man in his sixties or seventies who had recovered from COVID-19.

This chain links TRBV6-1 with TRBJ1-3; D is undetermined. The CDR3 consists of 17 residues. The germline V and J ends were trimmed by 4 bases and 4 bases, with 20 bases remaining between them. Germline CDR1 reads MNHNS; CDR2 reads SASEGT. For the CDR3, the DNA is TGTGCCAGCAGTGTTATGACTGTTGGGAGTCCCGGAAACACCATATATTTT. Its translation is CASSVMTVGSPGNTIYF.

The chain combines TRBV18 with TRBJ2-3; weak D call: TRBD2 (6 bases). This CDR3 has 17 amino acids. V was pared by 6 bases and J by 0 bases, with 19 bases between. CDR1 and CDR2 from the germline V gene are KGHSH and LQKENI. The CDR3 protein is CASSTTPGGTSTDTQYF. For the CDR3, the DNA is TGTGCCAGCTCGACAACCCCAGGTGGGACTAGCACAGATACGCAGTATTTT.

This clone has only a few counts. The gene calls are TRBV10-1 and TRBJ1-3; the D is unclear. The CDR3 sequence is 16 residues long. V gave up 4 bases and J gave up 0 bases, with 13 bases separating them. In germline, CDR1 is WNHNN, CDR2 SYGVQD (reference sequence). CDR3 coding DNA: TGCGCCAGCAGTGCTCACAGTCCCCTCTCTGGAAACACCATATATTTT. This codes for CASSAHSPLSGNTIYF.